The TCR beta chain under discussion was sequenced for a study of shared clonotypes between healthy human individuals. Only in-frame clones appear in the TCRdb table, and some are missing; sequencing was by immunoSEQ multiplex PCR. This table has over 400,000 clones, approximately 80% appearing once. The CDR3 runs 17 residues. Deletions cut 4 bases from V and 4 bases from J, with 20 bases between. Germline assignment: CDR1 MGHRA and CDR2 YSYEKL. The sequenced sample was PBMCs. The chain carries TRBV4-1 and TRBJ2-1, with a possible D match to TRBD2 (6 bases). The source of this sequence is a woman between 40 and 55 years old in good health. Some clones in this sample may be carry-over from other donors' samples. CDR3 loop: CASSRSWGLLTYNEQFF. The CDR3 region has the DNA TGCGCCAGCAGCCGATCCTGGGGACTCCTTACATACAATGAGCAGTTCTTC.